Listed below are T cell receptor beta chains from one sample, sequenced in a study of T-cell memory formation after mild COVID-19. MiXCR, run by TCRdb on the 5' RACE reads, gives a single entry per CDR3 protein. Among hundreds of thousands of distinct CDR3 sequences listed, 23% were seen once. Sequencing was done on a sample of PBMCs or a T cell subset sorted from them (not recorded which). The receptors originated from an adult woman who had mild COVID-19 (a few samples of this study predate the infection). Cell type and time point are not known. Both conserved end residues are trimmed from each CDR3. Fields, in order: V gene, CDR3 protein.

TRBV19 | ASSRDRASPLH
TRBV28 | ASTMTGVVYEQY
TRBV4-3 | ASSQGQGFGGELF
TRBV5-1 | ASSLFAVETQY
TRBV29-1 | SASLYQETQY
TRBV5-1 | ASSLAAATSTDTQY
TRBV9 | ASSVVATDTQY
TRBV12-3/TRBV12-4 | ASSRDRGDTGELF
TRBV18 | ASSRTDSSPSTDTQY
TRBV6-4 | ASSVQGVTSTDTQY
TRBV7-9 | ASSSGEKLF
TRBV7-3 | ASSFNSGANVLT
TRBV3-1 | ASSPGQVYEQY
TRBV6-4 | ASSDSKGGPTDTQY
TRBV12-3/TRBV12-4 | ASSLVGTSNEQF
TRBV7-2 | ASSRSNTGELF
TRBV5-1 | ASSLTEQETQY
TRBV7-6 | ASSYLYRGRMNTEAF
TRBV18 | ASSPQMEGRGSPLH
TRBV27 | ASSLSGGGEAF
TRBV9 | ASSVAGGATDTQY
TRBV5-1 | ASSLDRRSYEQY
TRBV7-2 | ASSPRGSNEQF
TRBV13 | ASSSQGLSSYEQY
TRBV6-2/TRBV6-3 | ASSYSKSRLQGLNTEAF
TRBV12-3/TRBV12-4 | ASSSGSAGDVSYNSPLH
TRBV18 | ASSPDRGDQY
TRBV4-1 | ASSHRAVEGSYNEQF
TRBV7-2 | ASGSGGNTEAF
TRBV7-6 | ASSLRGLAGGLTYNEQF
TRBV6-5 | ASSYFDYTGELF
TRBV7-8 | ASSLVKGSNYGYT
TRBV7-3 | ASSPGLAGYETQY